These T cell receptor beta chains were read from a single sample in a study of CD8 T cells in ankylosing spondylitis. TCRdb independently ran MiXCR on the 5' RACE reads; one entry per CDR3 protein. Of 270,000 or so distinct CDR3 sequences detected, 18% appear once; the ten largest clones hold over 25%. Sequencing input: blood, either unsorted or a sorted T cell fraction (not recorded which). The source of these receptors is a male donor with ankylosing spondylitis or in good health (not recorded which). Both conserved end residues are part of each CDR3. Each record gives: V gene, clone size, J gene, D gene, CDR3 protein, CDR3 DNA. The D gene is left open where the match is weak. Size is stated for part of the rows, as once, few or many counts, or as a class when the clone is expanded.

TRBV5-1	NA	TRBJ2-3	TRBD2	CASSPRLAGGPSDTQYF	TGCGCCAGCAGCCCCCGACTAGCGGGAGGGCCCTCAGATACGCAGTATTTT
TRBV2	NA	TRBJ2-2	TRBD1	CAKSGTGGTGELFF	TGTGCCAAGTCCGGGACAGGGGGCACCGGGGAGCTGTTTTTT
TRBV7-2	few	TRBJ2-5	NA	CASSSLGETQYF	TGTGCCAGCAGCTCACTTGGGGAGACCCAGTACTTC
TRBV27	NA	TRBJ2-1	NA	CASNQRGSYTEQFF	TGTGCCAGCAACCAACGGGGCTCCTACACTGAGCAGTTCTTC
TRBV7-8	few	TRBJ2-7	NA	CASSLVQLSYEQYF	TGTGCCAGCAGCTTGGTGCAGCTCTCCTACGAGCAGTACTTC
TRBV29-1	NA	TRBJ2-7	TRBD1	CSVLKGQGIDEQYF	TGCAGCGTCCTAAAGGGACAGGGAATTGACGAGCAGTACTTC
TRBV6-1	many	TRBJ1-1	NA	CASGDFEAFF	TGTGCCAGCGGGGACTTTGAAGCTTTCTTT
TRBV5-1	NA	TRBJ2-3	NA	CASSSRGSSTDTQYF	TGCGCCAGCAGCAGCAGGGGAAGCAGCACAGATACGCAGTATTTT
TRBV20-1	NA	TRBJ1-4	NA	CSAYWGPTNEKLFF	TGCAGTGCCTACTGGGGTCCAACTAATGAAAAACTGTTTTTT
TRBV10-1	few	TRBJ2-7	TRBD1	CASSAGQGYEQYF	TGCGCCAGCAGTGCGGGACAGGGCTACGAGCAGTACTTC
TRBV6-5	few	TRBJ1-2	TRBD1	CASSSRTGIRGYTF	TGTGCCAGCAGTTCTCGGACAGGGATCCGAGGCTACACCTTC
TRBV12-3/TRBV12-4	few	TRBJ2-1	NA	CASSLGAIDNEQFF	TGTGCCAGCAGTCTTGGGGCGATTGACAATGAGCAGTTCTTC
TRBV13	NA	TRBJ2-7	NA	CASSLDRSVGEQYF	TGTGCCAGCAGCTTAGACAGGTCGGTGGGCGAGCAGTACTTC
TRBV4-2	many	TRBJ2-7	NA	CASSQEGAGAYEQYF	TGTGCCAGCAGCCAAGAAGGGGCAGGGGCCTACGAGCAGTACTTC
TRBV9	NA	TRBJ2-1	NA	CASSAVGATHDEQFF	TGTGCCAGCAGCGCTGTTGGGGCTACTCATGATGAGCAGTTCTTC
TRBV7-9	few	TRBJ2-3	NA	CASSSNNSTDTQYF	TGTGCCAGCAGCTCAAATAATAGCACAGATACGCAGTATTTT
TRBV7-2	few	TRBJ2-5	TRBD2	CASSPRTSGEETQYF	TGTGCCAGCAGCCCAAGGACTAGCGGGGAAGAGACCCAGTACTTC
TRBV21-1	few	TRBJ2-1	NA	CASLTDPGLGNEQFF	TGTGCCAGCCTCACTGACCCGGGACTCGGCAATGAGCAGTTCTTC
TRBV27	NA	TRBJ2-2	NA	CASSTTEAYGVGKNTGELFF	TGTGCCAGCAGTACGACAGAAGCGTACGGGGTAGGAAAGAACACCGGGGAGCTGTTTTTT
TRBV12-3/TRBV12-4	few	TRBJ2-5	TRBD2	CASSAGTSGSETQYF	TGTGCCAGCAGTGCCGGGACTAGCGGGAGTGAGACCCAGTACTTC
TRBV4-3	many	TRBJ2-7	NA	CASSQDRQGSSYEQYF	TGCGCCAGCAGCCAAGATCGGCAGGGGAGCTCCTACGAGCAGTACTTC
TRBV18	few	TRBJ2-7	NA	CASSPYLGGTEYEQYF	TGTGCCAGCTCACCATATCTCGGAGGAACCGAGTACGAGCAGTACTTC
TRBV20-1	NA	TRBJ2-1	TRBD2	CSARDLLAASYNEQFF	TGCAGTGCTAGAGATCTCCTAGCGGCCTCCTACAATGAGCAGTTCTTC
TRBV19	NA	TRBJ2-1	TRBD1	CASNNGQGALDEQFF	TGTGCCAGTAATAACGGACAGGGGGCTTTGGATGAGCAGTTCTTC
TRBV10-3	NA	TRBJ2-7	TRBD1	CAISLDRDYEQYF	TGTGCCATCAGCCTCGACAGGGACTACGAGCAGTACTTC
TRBV29-1	few	TRBJ1-5	NA	CSVEIGQGNQPQHF	TGCAGCGTTGAAATAGGTCAGGGCAATCAGCCCCAGCATTTT
TRBV6-5	NA	TRBJ1-4	NA	CADGGGDEKLFF	TGTGCCGACGGTGGCGGGGATGAAAAACTGTTTTTT